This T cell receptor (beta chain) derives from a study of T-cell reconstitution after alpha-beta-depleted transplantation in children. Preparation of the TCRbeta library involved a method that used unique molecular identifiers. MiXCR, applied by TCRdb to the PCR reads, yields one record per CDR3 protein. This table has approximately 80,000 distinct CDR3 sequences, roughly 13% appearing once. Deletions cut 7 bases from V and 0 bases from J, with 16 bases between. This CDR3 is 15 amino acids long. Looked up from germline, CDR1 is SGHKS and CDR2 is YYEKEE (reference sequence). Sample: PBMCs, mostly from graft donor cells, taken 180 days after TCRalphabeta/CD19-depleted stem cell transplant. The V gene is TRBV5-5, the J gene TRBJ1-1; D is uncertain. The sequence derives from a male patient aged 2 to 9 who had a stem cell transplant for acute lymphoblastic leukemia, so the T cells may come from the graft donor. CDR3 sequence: CASSQSAALNTEAFF. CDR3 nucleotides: TGTGCCAGCTCTCAGAGCGCAGCCTTGAACACTGAAGCTTTCTTT.